The 15 T cell receptor beta chains reported below all come from one sample, sequenced in a study of technical replicates of blood from several donors. Clones were sequenced by immunoSEQ multiplex PCR, and TCRdb holds only the in-frame ones, with some missing. The repertoire has about 74,000 clones, about 95% of them found once; the top ten carry 0.2% to 0.3%. The sample taken for sequencing was T cells isolated from PBMCs. The source of these receptors is a human donor in good health.

V and J are TRBV2 and TRBJ1-3; D not resolved. Germline V gene sequence: CDR1 SNHLY, CDR2 FYNNEI. The CDR3 consists of 14 residues. V lost 6 bases, J lost 0 bases, and 9 bases lay in between. This chain's CDR3 is CASRSGGSGNTIYF. CDR3 nucleotide sequence: TGTGCCAGCAGGTCAGGTGGCTCTGGAAACACCATATATTTT. Combining the CDR3 with reference TRBV2 and TRBJ1-3 gives the whole variable domain EPEVTQTPSHQVTQMGQEVILRCVPISNHLYFYWYRQILGQKVEFLVSFYNNEISEKSEIFDDQFSVERPDGSNFTLKIRSTKLEDSAMYFCASRSGGSGNTIYFGEGSWLTVV.

This rearrangement joins TRBV5-1 to TRBJ2-2, with 7 positions matching TRBD1. The CDR3 length is 16 residues. J lost 5 bases, V lost 7 bases, and 14 bases had no gene match. Germline CDR1 and CDR2: SGHRS and YFSETQ. CDR3 in amino acids: CASRGQVYFGTGELFF. The CDR3 DNA sequence: TGCGCCAGCCGCGGACAGGTTTACTTCGGTACCGGGGAGCTGTTTTTT.

The V and J genes are TRBV28 and TRBJ1-4, with 7 bases identical to TRBD1. With V trimmed by 7 bases and J by 8 bases, 13 bases remained unmatched. The CDR3 spans 15 residues. Looked up from germline, CDR1 is MDHEN and CDR2 is SYDVKM. The CDR3, as DNA: TGTGCCAGCACTTGGAGGGGGCGCCGGGGGGAAAAACTGTTTTTT. This encodes CASTWRGRRGEKLFF.

The J gene is TRBJ1-5, the V gene TRBV7-9; 7 bases are a match to TRBD1. Unmatched junction bases numbered 3, after V lost 2 bases and J lost 5 bases. Germline values: CDR1 SEHNR, CDR2 FQNEAQ (reference sequence). The CDR3 has 14 amino acids. The CDR3 nucleotides are TGTGCCAGCAGCTTAACAGGGGATCATCAGCCCCAGCATTTT. Residues: CASSLTGDHQPQHF.

The chain recombines TRBV18 with TRBJ1-6; unclear D gene. The V end lost 3 bases, the J end lost 3 bases, and 9 bases lay between the germline ends. Germline loops: CDR1 KGHSH, CDR2 LQKENI. This CDR3 has 15 amino acids. CDR3 sequence reads: CASSPAQNYNSPLHF. For the CDR3, the DNA is TGTGCCAGCTCACCGGCACAAAACTATAATTCACCCCTCCACTTT.

This clone was detected only once. This CDR3 is CASSFQQGSYEQYF. The CDR3 bases are TGTGCCAGCAGCTTCCAACAGGGCTCCTACGAGCAGTACTTC. V is TRBV5-8 and J is TRBJ2-7; possible D gene TRBD1, 6 bases. Germline values: CDR1 SGHTS, CDR2 YDEGEE. The ends were cut back, 2 bases at V and 0 bases at J, with 9 bases in the middle. CDR3 length: 14 amino acids.

The chain combines TRBV27 with TRBJ2-5, with D possibly matching TRBD1 (6 bases). CDR1 is MNHEY and CDR2 is SMNVEV in the germline V gene (reference sequence). The CDR3 is made up of 16 amino acids. V was pared by 1 base and J by 0 bases, with 12 bases between. The CDR3 nucleotides read TGTGCCAGCAGTTTATGGGGGACAAAGTACCAAGAGACCCAGTACTTC. It is translated as CASSLWGTKYQETQYF.

The chain joins TRBV5-8 to TRBJ2-6; 9 bases are shared with TRBD1. V was clipped by 4 bases and J by 2 bases; unmatched bases: 4. The CDR3 has 16 residues. Germline loops: CDR1 SGHTS, CDR2 YDEGEE. CDR3: CASSPGTGTGANVLTF. Written as DNA, the CDR3 is TGTGCCAGCAGCCCCGGGACAGGGACTGGGGCCAACGTCCTGACTTTC. The variable domain in full, with the rest retrieved from reference TRBV5-8 and TRBJ2-6, is EAGVTQSPTHLIKTRGQQATLRCSPISGHTSVYWYQQALGLGLQFLLWYDEGEERNRGNFPPRFSGRQFPNYSSELNVNALELEDSALYLCASSPGTGTGANVLTFGAGSRLTVL.

The chain carries TRBV11-2 and TRBJ1-4; weak D call: TRBD1 (6 bases). Germline V gene lookup returns CDR1 SGHAT and CDR2 FQNNGV. The CDR3 totals 13 residues. V lost 4 bases and J 11 bases, leaving 14 bases between the germline ends. CDR3 loop: CASSSLHRAKLFF. CDR3 sequence (DNA): TGTGCCAGCAGCTCCCTTCACAGGGCTAAACTGTTTTTT.

This clone appeared a few times. The CDR3, as DNA: TGCAGCGTCAGAACCGGGACAGGGGGGAACGAGCAGTACTTC. It encodes CSVRTGTGGNEQYF. V and J are TRBV29-1 and TRBJ2-7; 11 bases agree with TRBD1. This CDR3 has 14 amino acids. Germline trimming cut 6 bases from V and 5 bases from J; bases unmatched to any gene: 9. Germline V CDR1 and CDR2: SQVTM, ANQGSEA.

The CDR3 region is CATAGQGKSGANVLTF. CDR3 sequence (DNA): TGTGCCACTGCGGGACAGGGAAAATCTGGGGCCAACGTCCTGACTTTC. The chain recombines TRBV2 with TRBJ2-6; 9 bases align to TRBD1. This CDR3 is 16 amino acids long. In germline, CDR1 is SNHLY, CDR2 FYNNEI. V trimming: 10 bases; J trimming: 1 base; junction bases outside the gene matches: 8.

The chain links TRBV7-8 to TRBJ2-1; 8 bases fit TRBD2. The CDR3 contains 14 residues. The germline V gene has CDR1 SGHVS and CDR2 FQNEAQ. The junction had 3 bases not matched to a gene; V was cut back by 8 bases and J by 0 bases. The CDR3 spells CASGSGSSYNEQFF. The CDR3 coding sequence is TGTGCCAGCGGCAGCGGGAGCTCCTACAATGAGCAGTTCTTC.

This clone was seen a few times. The rearrangement uses TRBV5-4 and TRBJ2-2; a weak D match, TRBD2 (5 bases). CDR1 SGHNT and CDR2 YYREEE come from the germline V gene (reference sequence). Trimming took 6 bases from V and 3 from J, leaving 18 bases between them. The CDR3 loop spans 16 amino acids. This chain's CDR3 is CASTTPGWGDTGELFF. The CDR3 DNA reads TGTGCCAGCACCACTCCGGGATGGGGTGACACCGGGGAGCTGTTTTTT.

The genes are TRBV18 and TRBJ1-6; tentatively, D is TRBD1 (6 bases). The V and J ends lost 3 bases and 7 bases respectively, with 10 bases between them. Germline-derived CDR1 and CDR2 are KGHSH and LQKENI. The CDR3 spans 14 residues. This CDR3 is CASSPGGLNSPLHF. The CDR3 DNA reads TGTGCCAGCTCACCGGGGGGGCTGAATTCACCCCTCCACTTT.

The rearrangement joins TRBV29-1 to TRBJ1-1; D unresolved. With 3 bases removed from V and 4 bases from J, the gap between germline ends came to 12 bases. The germline V gene encodes CDR1 SQVTM and CDR2 ANQGSEA. The CDR3 extends over 13 amino acids. In nucleotides, the CDR3 is TGCAGCGTTGATCTCGGAGAATCCACTGAAGCTTTCTTT. Its protein is CSVDLGESTEAFF.